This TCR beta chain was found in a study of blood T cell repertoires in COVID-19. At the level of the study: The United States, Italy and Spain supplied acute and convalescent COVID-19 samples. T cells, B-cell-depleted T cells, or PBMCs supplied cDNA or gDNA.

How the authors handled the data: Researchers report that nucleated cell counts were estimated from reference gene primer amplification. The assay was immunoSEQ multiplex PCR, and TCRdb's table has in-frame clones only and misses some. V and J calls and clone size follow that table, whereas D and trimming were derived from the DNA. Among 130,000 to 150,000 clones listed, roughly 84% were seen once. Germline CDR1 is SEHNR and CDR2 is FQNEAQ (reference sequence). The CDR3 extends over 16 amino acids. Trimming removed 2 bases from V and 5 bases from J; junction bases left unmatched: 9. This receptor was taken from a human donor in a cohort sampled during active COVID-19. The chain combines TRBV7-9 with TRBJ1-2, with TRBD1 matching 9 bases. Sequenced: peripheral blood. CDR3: CASSLRAETGGYGYTF. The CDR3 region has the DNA TGTGCCAGCAGCTTAAGGGCCGAGACAGGGGGTTATGGCTACACCTTC.